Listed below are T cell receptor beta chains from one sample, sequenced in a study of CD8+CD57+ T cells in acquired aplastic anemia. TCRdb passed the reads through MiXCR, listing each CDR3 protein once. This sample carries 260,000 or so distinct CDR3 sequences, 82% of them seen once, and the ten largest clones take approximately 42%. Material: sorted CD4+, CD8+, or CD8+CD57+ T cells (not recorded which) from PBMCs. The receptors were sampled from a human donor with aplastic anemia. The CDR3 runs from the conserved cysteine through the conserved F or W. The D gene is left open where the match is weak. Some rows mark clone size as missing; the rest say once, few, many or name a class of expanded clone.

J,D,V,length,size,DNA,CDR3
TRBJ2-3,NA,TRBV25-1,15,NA,TGTGCCAGCAGCACGGAAGGGGAGCACACAGATACGCAGTATTTT,CASSTEGEHTDTQYF
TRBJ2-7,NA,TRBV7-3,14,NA,TGTGCCAGCAGCTCCTGGGTGACTGGATACGAGCAGTACTTC,CASSSWVTGYEQYF
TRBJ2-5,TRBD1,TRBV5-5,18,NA,TGTGCCAGCACCCAGGTGGGTCCCGGACAGGGGGCTAGGGAGACCCAGTACTTC,CASTQVGPGQGARETQYF
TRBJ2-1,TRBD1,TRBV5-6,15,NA,TGTGCCAGCAGCCCCGGACAGGGGGCTGGAAATGAGCAGTTCTTC,CASSPGQGAGNEQFF
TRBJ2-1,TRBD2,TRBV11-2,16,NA,TGTGCCAGCAGCGGGGGGGACCGACACGGTCAGGATGAGCAGTTCTTC,CASSGGDRHGQDEQFF
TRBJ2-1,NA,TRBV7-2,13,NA,TGTGCCAGCAGCTATGGGGGAGTCCATGATACGCTCTTC,CASSYGGVHDTLF
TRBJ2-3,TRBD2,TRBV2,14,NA,TGTGCCAGCAGTGTAGCGGGACGTAGCGATACTAAGTATTTT,CASSVAGRSDTKYF
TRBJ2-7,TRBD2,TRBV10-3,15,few,TGTGCCATCAGGCCCACTAGCGGGATAGCCTACGAGCAGTACTTC,CAIRPTSGIAYEQYF
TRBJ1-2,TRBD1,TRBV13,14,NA,TGTGCCAGCAGCTCACGGGACAGGGGTACGGGCTACACCTTC,CASSSRDRGTGYTF
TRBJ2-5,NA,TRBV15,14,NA,TGTGCCGCCAGCAGGGGCAGCGACCAGGAGACCCAGTACTTC,CAASRGSDQETQYF
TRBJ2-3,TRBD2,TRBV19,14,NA,TGTGCCAGCAGCTTAGCGGGAGGTACCACTACGCAGTATTTT,CASSLAGGTTTQYF
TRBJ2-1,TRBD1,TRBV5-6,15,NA,TGTACCAGCAGCCTCGGGGACAGCTCCTACAATGAGCAGTTCTTC,CTSSLGDSSYNEQFF
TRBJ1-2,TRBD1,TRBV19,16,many,TGTGCCAGTAGTCTTCCTCTTGACAGGGGTGCTTGGGGCTACACCTTC,CASSLPLDRGAWGYTF
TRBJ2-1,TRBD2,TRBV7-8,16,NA,TGTGCCAGCAGCTTTCATCCAGACGGGAGGAGCGTTTCGCAGTTCTTC,CASSFHPDGRSVSQFF
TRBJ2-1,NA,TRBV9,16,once,TGCGCCAGCAGCTTTGAAAGGGGCGGTAAGCAGCCCGAGCAGTTCTTC,CASSFERGGKQPEQFF
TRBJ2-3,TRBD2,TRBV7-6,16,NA,TGTGCCAGCACCCTAGGGAGGGTCGGGGGGTCGGATACGCAGTATTTT,CASTLGRVGGSDTQYF
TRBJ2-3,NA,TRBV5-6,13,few,TGTGCCAGCACCAAGGCCGAGTCAGATACGCAGTATTTT,CASTKAESDTQYF
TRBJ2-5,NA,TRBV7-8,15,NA,TGTGCCAGCAGTTCAAGGGGAGCTTCCGGAACGCAGTATTACTTC,CASSSRGASGTQYYF
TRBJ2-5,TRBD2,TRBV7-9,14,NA,TGTGCCAGCAGCCAGGTACTAGCGGGAAGTCTGTCCTTCTTC,CASSQVLAGSLSFF
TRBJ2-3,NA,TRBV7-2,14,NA,TGTGCCAGCAGCTCTGGCGGAGCTCGGGGAACGACCCAGTTT,CASSSGGARGTTQF
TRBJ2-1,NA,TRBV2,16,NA,NA,CASGHGGRDTQYFDPF
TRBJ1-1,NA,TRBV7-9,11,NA,TGTGCCATCCGCGACGGGACTGAAGCTTTCTTT,CAIRDGTEAFF
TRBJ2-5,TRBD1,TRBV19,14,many,TGTGCCAGTAAGACAGGGGGCTCGGTAGAGACCCAGTACTTC,CASKTGGSVETQYF
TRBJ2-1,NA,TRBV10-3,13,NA,TGTGCCATCTCAACAGGAACTGACAATGAGCAGTTCTTC,CAISTGTDNEQFF
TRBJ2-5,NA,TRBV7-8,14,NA,TGTGCCAGCAGCCATAGCGGCGCGGAGCAGACCTACTACTTC,CASSHSGAEQTYYF
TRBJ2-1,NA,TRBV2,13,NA,TGTGCCAGCAGTGATAGGCAGATCCATGAGCAGTTCTTC,CASSDRQIHEQFF
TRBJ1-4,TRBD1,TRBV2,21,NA,TGTGCCAGCAGTGAATATCCAGGCGTCAGGGGGCGGCGGTCAACTAATGAAAAACTGTTTTTT,CASSEYPGVRGRRSTNEKLFF
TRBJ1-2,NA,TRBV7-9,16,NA,TGTGCCAGCAGCTTAGAGAGTAGCTACGTGGCAAACGGCTACACCTTC,CASSLESSYVANGYTF
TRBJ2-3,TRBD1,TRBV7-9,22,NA,TGTGCCAGCAGCTTCCAAAGAAGCAGGGGGAGCGATGAGGACAGGGACACAGATACGCAGTATTTT,CASSFQRSRGSDEDRDTDTQYF
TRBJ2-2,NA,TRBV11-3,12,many,TGTGCCAGCAGCTTAGTTCTGACAGAGCTGTTTTTT,CASSLVLTELFF
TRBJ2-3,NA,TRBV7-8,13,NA,TGTGCCAGCAGCTTAGCGGGCGCAGCCGAGACGTATTTT,CASSLAGAAETYF
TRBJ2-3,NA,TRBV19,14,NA,TGTGCCAGTAGTATAGCTGGCGGTGCCTACAATCAGCAGTTT,CASSIAGGAYNQQF
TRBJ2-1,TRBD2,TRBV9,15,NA,TGTGCCAGCGGTGTAGCGGGGGGATCCTACAATGAGCAGTTCTTC,CASGVAGGSYNEQFF
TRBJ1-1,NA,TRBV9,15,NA,NA,CASSLFLSPKNKPFF
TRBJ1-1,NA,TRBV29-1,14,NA,TGCAGCGTCGCTAGACGGGGGCTAAACACTGAAGCTTTCTTT,CSVARRGLNTEAFF
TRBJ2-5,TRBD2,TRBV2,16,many,TGTGCCAGCAGTAGACTAGCGGGGGGGCTGGGAGAGACCCAGTACTTC,CASSRLAGGLGETQYF
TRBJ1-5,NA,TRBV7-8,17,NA,TGTGCCAGCAGTTACAGTGGGCGAGGGGGGACCAATCAGCCCCAGCATTTT,CASSYSGRGGTNQPQHF
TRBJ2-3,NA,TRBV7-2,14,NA,TGTGCCAGCAGCTTAGCGGGAGGTCCTTCTACGCAGTGTTTT,CASSLAGGPSTQCF
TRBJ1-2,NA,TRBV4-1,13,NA,TGCGCCAGCAGCCAAGGCCGCACAGGTGGCTACACCTTC,CASSQGRTGGYTF
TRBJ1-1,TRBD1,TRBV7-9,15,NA,TGTGCCAGCAGCTTAGAACTGACAGGGGACACTGAAGAGTTCTTT,CASSLELTGDTEEFF
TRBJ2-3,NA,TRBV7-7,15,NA,NA,CAVLGGAESQYFGYF
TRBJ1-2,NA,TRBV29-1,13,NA,TGCAGCGTTGAACTACAGACCGTATATGGCTACACCTTC,CSVELQTVYGYTF
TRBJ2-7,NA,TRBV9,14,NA,TGTGCCAGCAGCTACATGGAGGGGCCGTACTACGAGCACTTC,CASSYMEGPYYEHF
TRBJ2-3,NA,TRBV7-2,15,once,TGTGCCAGCAGCTTAGCGGGAGGTAGCACAGAGCAGCAGTATTTT,CASSLAGGSTEQQYF
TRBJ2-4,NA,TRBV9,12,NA,TGTGCCAGCGGCGGAGCTGGGAGCATTCAGCACTTC,CASGGAGSIQHF
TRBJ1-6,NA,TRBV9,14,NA,TGTGCCAGCAGCGCGGACAGAAATAATTCGCCCCTCCACTTT,CASSADRNNSPLHF
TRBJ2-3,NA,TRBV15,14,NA,TGTGCCACCAGCGGGGGCAGGGAGACAGATACGCAGTATTTT,CATSGGRETDTQYF
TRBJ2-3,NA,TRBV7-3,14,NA,TGTGCCAGCAGCTCCGCAGGTACGCACTATATGCAGTATTTT,CASSSAGTHYMQYF
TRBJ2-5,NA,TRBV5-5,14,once,TGTGCCAGCAGCTCCTCACACGAGCAAGAGACCCAGTACTTC,CASSSSHEQETQYF
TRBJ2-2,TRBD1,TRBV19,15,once,TGTGCCAGTAGCGTAGGTACAGGGGGCACCAGGGAGCTGTTTTTC,CASSVGTGGTRELFF
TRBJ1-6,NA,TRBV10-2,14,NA,TGCGCCAGCAGCCCTGGGATGGAGAATTCACCCCTCCACTTT,CASSPGMENSPLHF
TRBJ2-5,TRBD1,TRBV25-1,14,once,TGTGCCAGCAGCAAGGGACAGTACCAAGAGACCCAGTACTTC,CASSKGQYQETQYF
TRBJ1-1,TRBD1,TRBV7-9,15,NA,TGTGCCAGCAGCCAGGGTGGACAGGGTCATAATTCACCTTTCTTT,CASSQGGQGHNSPFF